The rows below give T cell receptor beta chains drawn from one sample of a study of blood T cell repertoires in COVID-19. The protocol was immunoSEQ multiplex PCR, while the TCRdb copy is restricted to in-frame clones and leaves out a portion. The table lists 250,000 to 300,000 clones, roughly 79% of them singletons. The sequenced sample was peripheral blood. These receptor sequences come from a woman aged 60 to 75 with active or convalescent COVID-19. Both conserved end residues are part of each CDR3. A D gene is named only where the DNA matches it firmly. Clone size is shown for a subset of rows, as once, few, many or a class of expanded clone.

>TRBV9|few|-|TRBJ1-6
CASSVGRDGNSPLHF
TGTGCCAGCAGCGTAGGCAGGGATGGTAATTCACCCCTCCACTTT
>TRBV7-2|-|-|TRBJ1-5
CASSKQGAGNQPQHF
TGTGCCAGCAGCAAACAGGGTGCGGGCAATCAGCCCCAGCATTTT
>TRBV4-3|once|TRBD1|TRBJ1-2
CASSQGGTANGYTF
TGCGCCAGCAGCCAAGGGGGGACAGCTAATGGCTACACCTTC
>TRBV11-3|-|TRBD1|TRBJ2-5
CASSLYGGQGGETQYF
TGTGCCAGCAGCTTATATGGAGGACAGGGTGGAGAGACCCAGTACTTC
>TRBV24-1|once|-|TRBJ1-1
CATSELDSLGTEAFF
TGTGCCACCAGTGAACTGGACTCCCTCGGGACTGAAGCTTTCTTT
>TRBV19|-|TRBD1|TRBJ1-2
CAGNSPYRGRNGYTF
TGTGCCGGGAACTCACCCTACAGGGGAAGGAATGGCTACACCTTC
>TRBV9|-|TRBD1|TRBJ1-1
CASSVEGQGPEAFF
TGTGCCAGCAGCGTAGAAGGACAGGGGCCTGAAGCTTTCTTT
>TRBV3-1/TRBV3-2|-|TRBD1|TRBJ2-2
CASSQDWTGNTGELFF
TGTGCCAGCAGCCAGGATTGGACAGGGAACACCGGGGAGCTGTTTTTT
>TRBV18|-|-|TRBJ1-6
CASSPTRTEYSPLHF
TGTGCCAGCTCACCAACAAGGACAGAGTACTCACCCCTCCACTTT
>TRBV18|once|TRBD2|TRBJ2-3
CASSPTAFGGGATDTQYF
TGTGCCAGCTCACCTACGGCTTTCGGCGGGGGGGCCACAGATACGCAGTATTTT
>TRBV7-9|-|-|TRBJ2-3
CASSAGPRGRDTQYF
TGTGCCAGCAGCGCGGGACCCCGGGGCCGGGATACGCAGTATTTT
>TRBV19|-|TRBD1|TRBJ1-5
CASRTGGSPNQPQHF
TGTGCCAGTCGGACAGGGGGTTCGCCAAATCAGCCCCAGCATTTT
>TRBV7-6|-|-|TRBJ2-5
CASSLGVGGGGQETQYF
TGTGCCAGCAGCTTAGGGGTGGGAGGGGGAGGCCAAGAGACCCAGTACTTC
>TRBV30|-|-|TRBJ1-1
CAWNRDYLNTEAFF
TGTGCCTGGAACCGGGATTACTTGAACACTGAAGCTTTCTTT
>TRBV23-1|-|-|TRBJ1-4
CASSQPRGTSEKLFF
TGCGCCAGCAGTCAACCCCGGGGTACGAGTGAAAAACTGTTTTTT
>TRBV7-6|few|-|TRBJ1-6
CASSLRTRDNSPLHF
TGTGCCAGCAGCTTAAGGACACGGGATAATTCACCCCTCCACTTT
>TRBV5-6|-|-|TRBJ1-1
CASSLGAPREAFF
TGTGCCAGCAGCTTGGGGGCCCCCCGTGAAGCTTTCTTT
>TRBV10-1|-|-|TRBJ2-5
CASSAGISETQYF
TGCGCCAGCAGTGCGGGGATTTCAGAGACCCAGTACTTC
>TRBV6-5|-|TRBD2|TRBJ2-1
CASSILGGNEQFF
TGTGCCAGCAGCATCTTGGGGGGGAATGAGCAGTTCTTC
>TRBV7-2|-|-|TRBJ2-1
CASSLWTGDNEQFF
TGTGCCAGCAGCCTTTGGACTGGCGACAATGAGCAGTTCTTC
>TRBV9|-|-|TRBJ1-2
CASSVGPPPGYGHYGYTF
TGTGCCAGCAGCGTAGGCCCCCCGCCAGGGTATGGGCACTATGGCTACACCTTC
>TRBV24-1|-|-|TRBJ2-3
CATSQETDTQYF
TGTGCCACCTCCCAGGAAACAGATACGCAGTATTTT
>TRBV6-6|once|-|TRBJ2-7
CASSYSNGGSSYEQYF
TGTGCCAGCAGTTACTCGAATGGGGGGAGCTCCTACGAGCAGTACTTC
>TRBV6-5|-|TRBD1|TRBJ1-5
CASSYWGRGPDQPQHF
TGTGCCAGCAGTTATTGGGGCAGGGGGCCGGATCAGCCCCAGCATTTT
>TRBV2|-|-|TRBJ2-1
CALIWKASSYNEQFF
TGTGCCCTTATCTGGAAGGCTAGCTCCTACAATGAGCAGTTCTTC
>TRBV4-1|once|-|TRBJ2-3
CASSRPYGTQYF
TGCGCCAGCAGCCGACCTTACGGGACGCAGTATTTT
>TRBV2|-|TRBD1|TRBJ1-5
CASRRDSSNQPQHF
TGTGCCAGCAGGAGGGACAGTAGCAATCAGCCCCAGCATTTT
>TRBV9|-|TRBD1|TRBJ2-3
CASSFAPGRTGDTTDTQYF
TGTGCCAGCAGCTTTGCCCCCGGGAGGACAGGGGACACCACAGATACGCAGTATTTT
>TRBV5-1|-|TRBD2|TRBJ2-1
CASMELAGTSSYNEQFF
TGCGCCAGCATGGAACTAGCGGGGACAAGCTCCTACAATGAGCAGTTCTTC
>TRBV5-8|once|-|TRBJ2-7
CASSLGQWKAYEQYF
TGTGCCAGCAGCTTAGGACAGTGGAAGGCCTACGAGCAGTACTTC
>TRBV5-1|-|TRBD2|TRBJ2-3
CASSLAPSGGMNTQYF
TGCGCCAGCAGCTTGGCCCCTAGCGGGGGGATGAATACGCAGTATTTT
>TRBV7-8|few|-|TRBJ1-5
CASSESSAGLQQPQHF
TGTGCCAGCAGCGAGTCCTCTGCGGGGTTACAGCAGCCCCAGCATTTT
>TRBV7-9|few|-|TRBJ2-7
CASSQGSYEQYF
TGTGCCAGCAGCCAGGGATCCTACGAGCAGTACTTC
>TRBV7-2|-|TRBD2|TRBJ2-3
CASSSVAGGPTDTQYF
TGTGCCAGCAGCTCCGTGGCGGGGGGGCCGACAGATACGCAGTATTTT
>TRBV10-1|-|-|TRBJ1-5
CASSELRNQPQHF
TGCGCCAGCAGTGAGCTGCGGAATCAGCCCCAGCATTTT
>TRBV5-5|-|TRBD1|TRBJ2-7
CASRTGTDGAYEQYF
TGTGCCAGCAGGACAGGGACCGATGGCGCCTACGAGCAGTACTTC
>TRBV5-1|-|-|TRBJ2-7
CASSLGGGVYEQYF
TGCGCCAGCAGCTTGGGGGGCGGGGTCTACGAGCAGTACTTC
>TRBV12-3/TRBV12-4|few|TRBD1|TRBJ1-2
CASRGQASYGYTF
TGTGCCAGCAGAGGACAGGCCTCGTATGGCTACACCTTC
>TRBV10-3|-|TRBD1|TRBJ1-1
CAVLSDRVEAFF
TGTGCCGTACTTAGCGACAGGGTTGAAGCTTTCTTT
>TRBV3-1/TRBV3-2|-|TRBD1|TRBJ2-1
CASSQEGQGYNEQFF
TGTGCCAGCAGCCAAGAGGGACAGGGATACAATGAGCAGTTCTTC
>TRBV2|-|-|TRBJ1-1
CASRPDTLPEAFF
TGTGCCAGCCGCCCGGACACCCTACCTGAAGCTTTCTTT
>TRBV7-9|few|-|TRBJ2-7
CASSATRPSKGQYF
TGTGCCAGCAGCGCGACTAGGCCCTCGAAGGGGCAGTACTTC